This entry concerns a single T cell receptor beta chain. Which antigen it targets is not known. No per-base quality is available; no much larger clone lies one base away. Library construction relied on the immunoSEQ multiplex PCR assay. For the multiplex PCR, a mixture combining 60 forward primers for TCR Vbeta segments and 13 reverse primers for TCR Jbeta segments was used. Amplification of the CDR3 region of rearranged TCR beta genes was performed with a multiplex PCR assay on genomic DNA. The amplified TCR beta libraries were sequenced on the Illumina HiSeq System as 87-base-pair reads. From the authors' description of their analysis: Across the 670 or so repertoires, a later analysis counted approximately 83 million unique TCR beta chains, 9.5 million to 13 million of which were shared by at least two donors. Raw reads were error-corrected and collapsed into unique sequences with a nearest-neighbor algorithm that merged closely related sequences to remove PCR and sequencing errors. Alignment of CDR3 sequences to IMGT reference sequences was used to assign V, D and J gene segments. Each retained sequence needed at least a six-nucleotide match to both a V gene segment and a J gene segment. A rearrangement counted as productive if the CDR3 had no stop codons and remained in frame with V and J, and every other rearrangement counted as non-productive. Following IMGT convention, CDR3 was defined as the stretch from the second conserved V-encoded cysteine up to the conserved J-encoded phenylalanine. The earlier analysis of some 550 of the donors excluded any sequence lacking an unambiguous match to a single V gene segment. An earlier analysis of about 600 of the donors called V segments functional above 56.7% productive rearrangements and segregating when the between-donor standard deviation exceeded 5%. A statistical classification framework was built for diagnosing cytomegalovirus status from the catalog of TCR beta chain sequences. V and J gene assignment, in a later analysis, came from comparing TCR nucleotide sequences with IMGT/GENE-DB human TR gene sequences. In a later analysis, CDR3 sequences and most-parsimonious VDJ recombination scenarios were assigned using the TCRdist pipeline. In a later analysis, each TCR beta chain was defined by its CDR3 amino acid sequence together with its V-gene family, and reads lacking a unique V-gene family were excluded. A later analysis removed 450 to 600 highly shared, low-generation-probability nucleotide sequences to deal with suspected cross-contamination and a sequencing artifact. In a later analysis, a clonal expansion index was calculated for each public chain from normalized within-repertoire ranks of inferred template counts. A later analysis computed generation probabilities with a VDJ recombination model fitted to out-of-frame rearrangements, and checked the results against IGoR. In a later analysis, TCR-TCR, TCR-HLA and TCR-CMV co-occurrence was scored with hypergeometric tests, and a repertoire-size bias correction was applied to TCR pairs. A later analysis estimated false discovery rates by permuting HLA or CMV assignments 20 times. A later analysis grouped co-occurring TCRs with DBSCAN, adding TCRdist sequence similarity when clustering within HLA-allele-positive subsets. Repertoires with fewer than 30,000 or more than 120,000 public chains, plus five repertoires with anomalous nucleotide sharing, were excluded from co-occurrence clustering. TCRdb took over this immuneACCESS table, retaining in-frame rearrangements with V and J assigned. Such tables are incomplete; in checked studies, under half of the missing clones stem from an unresolved V gene, and the remainder is unexplained. The V and J calls and clone size are taken from that table; D and trimming were inferred from the DNA. For this sample the table gives about 86,000 clones, of which 70% to 80% were detected only once. The ten largest clones capture 14% to 15% of the sample.

The data are from a study of cytomegalovirus exposure and HLA in healthy donors (dated by TCRdb to the late 2010s). General notes on the study: In an earlier analysis of some 550 of the donors, about 270 Gb of sequence data and 90 million to 120 million unique TCR beta sequences from about 190 million T cells were reported. Roughly 300 gigabases of sequencing data and 70 million to 100 million unique TCR sequences were included in an early release covering 500 to 750 HLA-typed donors. The genetic ancestry cluster associated with self-reported Caucasian donors included about 81% of the 350 to 500 genotyped donors. The study aimed to test whether signatures of past pathogen exposure could be identified by cataloging public T cell receptors. Using immunosequencing, the study profiled T cell repertoires from 640 or so subjects and related those repertoires to cytomegalovirus serostatus. Along with the roughly 670-subject first cohort, a separate validation cohort of more than 90 different subjects was used. High-throughput TCR immunosequencing, statistical association of individual TCRs with disease status, and machine learning were combined to predict cytomegalovirus infection status. A later analysis re-analyzed previously published TCR beta repertoires from 660 or so donors and added high-resolution HLA genotyping to study TCR occurrence patterns. In the later analysis, no new phenotypic data were used to find candidate immune exposures; instead, reliance was placed on TCR beta sequences and their occurrence across donors. An earlier analysis of about 600 of the donors used high-throughput TCR beta sequencing to judge whether each TCR beta V gene segment behaved as functional or pseudogenic. Donor age, sex, ethnicity and CMV serostatus were compiled alongside the repertoire data. A later genetic analysis used genome-wide SNP genotypes for about 65% of the 666 donors, treating that subset as a discovery cohort. All discovery cohort repertoires had been generated on a single sequencing platform. HLA typing covered class I and class II loci at four-digit resolution. The number of donors typed differed by locus, with roughly 629-640 for A, B, C, DRB1 and DQB1, around 520 for DQA1, 600 to 610 for DPA1, and some 440 for DPB1. Four or five DR-DQ haplotypes were handled as single units for association and clustering because linkage in the cohort was strong. Among roughly 370 genotyped donors of the cohort, an average of approximately 240,000 unique TCR beta nucleotide sequences were sequenced per donor, 15% to 20% of them non-productive.

Trimming leaves V shorter by 4 bases and J shorter by 2 bases, with the junction holding 16 bases beyond the gene matches. Taken from the germline V gene, the CDR1 and CDR2 loops are KGHSH and LQKENI. The CDR3, from cysteine to phenylalanine, totals 19 residues. The CDR3 DNA has 57 bases and is translated from base 1. Overall study outcomes, separate from this receptor: Linkage disequilibrium might explain the correlated functional status among segregating V segments, but an unknown experimental factor could not be ruled out. A few of the identified cytomegalovirus-associated TCR beta chains were confirmed in vitro to be specific for cytomegalovirus antigens. The study listed around 160 TCR beta chains as associated with cytomegalovirus. Because HLA typing was missing for some donors at each locus, association tests included only the typed subset. A later genetic analysis reported fewer N-insertions in productive TCRs among donors in an Asian-associated ancestry cluster than the roughly 650-donor mean. In this cohort, only TCR beta chains were sequenced, and detectable features were limited by the absence of alpha or paired-chain data. A later analysis found that most CMV-associated TCR beta chains appeared HLA-restricted, with HLA associations seemingly driven largely by CMV exposure. In an earlier analysis of about 540 of the donors, most TCR beta V segments were observed in productive rearrangements about 90% or about 30% of the time, broadly matching IMGT annotations. A later genetic analysis associated a missense DCLRE1C variant with V-gene and J-gene trimming of TCR beta chains, and an independent cohort replicated the association. When HLA alleles, especially DR and DQ, strongly co-occurred, TCR associations were difficult to assign to individual alleles. For the cohort, immune exposure information was limited to CMV serostatus. According to the authors, the approach could potentially be generalized to other disease states and immunological phenotypes. In a later analysis, HLA-associated TCR beta chains showed more clonal expansion and lower generation probabilities than non-associated chains that were equally common. Cytomegalovirus status was reported to be diagnosed by the classifier with high specificity and sensitivity in both the original and validation cohorts. Most TCR sequences were seen in very few donors, while some public TCRs were found in many individuals. Because the 87-base-pair reads could not distinguish some IMGT-functional V segments, including TRBV6-2 and TRBV6-3, those segments were excluded. The sequencing pipeline was judged likely to have produced a cluster of highly shared sequence variants as a technical artifact. A later analysis reported that several top co-occurrence clusters appeared linked to parvovirus B19, influenza, CMV and Epstein-Barr virus. A further reported finding was that TCR beta sequences accurately predicted the HLA-A and HLA-B alleles for most subjects in the first cohort. Sequencing depth was assumed to be roughly uniform across donors in the presence/absence analyses, though that assumption may not hold. At a false discovery rate of 0.05, a later analysis linked around 17,000 TCR beta sequences to specific HLA alleles. Because counts were too low, some 17 rarely observed V segments, including chromosome 9 orphons, were left out of the earlier analysis of 587 of the donors. A later analysis found that TCR association rates varied across HLA loci, with DRB1 alleles showing the most associated TCRs and HLA-C alleles the fewest.

The cohort was made up of roughly 670 healthy bone marrow donors. At the time of sampling, all cohort members were nominally healthy, though unrecorded immune exposures were likely present. The donor was CMV seropositive and was included in the group of 250 to 300 seropositive cohort members. Every donor gave a peripheral blood sample, and the peripheral blood mononuclear cells from that sample were used for TCR beta sequencing. Genomic DNA was extracted from the blood cell samples with the Qiagen DNeasy Blood Extraction Kit. The rearrangement combines TRBV18 with TRBJ1-4, with TRBD1 matching 7 junction bases. The TCR was taken from a woman in her thirties or forties in good health and CMV-seropositive. The sample was PBMCs. The CDR3 loop reads CASSLAGQPSPFTNEKLFF. The nucleotide sequence reads TGTGCCAGCTCACTGGCGGGACAGCCTTCACCATTTACTAATGAAAAACTGTTTTTT.